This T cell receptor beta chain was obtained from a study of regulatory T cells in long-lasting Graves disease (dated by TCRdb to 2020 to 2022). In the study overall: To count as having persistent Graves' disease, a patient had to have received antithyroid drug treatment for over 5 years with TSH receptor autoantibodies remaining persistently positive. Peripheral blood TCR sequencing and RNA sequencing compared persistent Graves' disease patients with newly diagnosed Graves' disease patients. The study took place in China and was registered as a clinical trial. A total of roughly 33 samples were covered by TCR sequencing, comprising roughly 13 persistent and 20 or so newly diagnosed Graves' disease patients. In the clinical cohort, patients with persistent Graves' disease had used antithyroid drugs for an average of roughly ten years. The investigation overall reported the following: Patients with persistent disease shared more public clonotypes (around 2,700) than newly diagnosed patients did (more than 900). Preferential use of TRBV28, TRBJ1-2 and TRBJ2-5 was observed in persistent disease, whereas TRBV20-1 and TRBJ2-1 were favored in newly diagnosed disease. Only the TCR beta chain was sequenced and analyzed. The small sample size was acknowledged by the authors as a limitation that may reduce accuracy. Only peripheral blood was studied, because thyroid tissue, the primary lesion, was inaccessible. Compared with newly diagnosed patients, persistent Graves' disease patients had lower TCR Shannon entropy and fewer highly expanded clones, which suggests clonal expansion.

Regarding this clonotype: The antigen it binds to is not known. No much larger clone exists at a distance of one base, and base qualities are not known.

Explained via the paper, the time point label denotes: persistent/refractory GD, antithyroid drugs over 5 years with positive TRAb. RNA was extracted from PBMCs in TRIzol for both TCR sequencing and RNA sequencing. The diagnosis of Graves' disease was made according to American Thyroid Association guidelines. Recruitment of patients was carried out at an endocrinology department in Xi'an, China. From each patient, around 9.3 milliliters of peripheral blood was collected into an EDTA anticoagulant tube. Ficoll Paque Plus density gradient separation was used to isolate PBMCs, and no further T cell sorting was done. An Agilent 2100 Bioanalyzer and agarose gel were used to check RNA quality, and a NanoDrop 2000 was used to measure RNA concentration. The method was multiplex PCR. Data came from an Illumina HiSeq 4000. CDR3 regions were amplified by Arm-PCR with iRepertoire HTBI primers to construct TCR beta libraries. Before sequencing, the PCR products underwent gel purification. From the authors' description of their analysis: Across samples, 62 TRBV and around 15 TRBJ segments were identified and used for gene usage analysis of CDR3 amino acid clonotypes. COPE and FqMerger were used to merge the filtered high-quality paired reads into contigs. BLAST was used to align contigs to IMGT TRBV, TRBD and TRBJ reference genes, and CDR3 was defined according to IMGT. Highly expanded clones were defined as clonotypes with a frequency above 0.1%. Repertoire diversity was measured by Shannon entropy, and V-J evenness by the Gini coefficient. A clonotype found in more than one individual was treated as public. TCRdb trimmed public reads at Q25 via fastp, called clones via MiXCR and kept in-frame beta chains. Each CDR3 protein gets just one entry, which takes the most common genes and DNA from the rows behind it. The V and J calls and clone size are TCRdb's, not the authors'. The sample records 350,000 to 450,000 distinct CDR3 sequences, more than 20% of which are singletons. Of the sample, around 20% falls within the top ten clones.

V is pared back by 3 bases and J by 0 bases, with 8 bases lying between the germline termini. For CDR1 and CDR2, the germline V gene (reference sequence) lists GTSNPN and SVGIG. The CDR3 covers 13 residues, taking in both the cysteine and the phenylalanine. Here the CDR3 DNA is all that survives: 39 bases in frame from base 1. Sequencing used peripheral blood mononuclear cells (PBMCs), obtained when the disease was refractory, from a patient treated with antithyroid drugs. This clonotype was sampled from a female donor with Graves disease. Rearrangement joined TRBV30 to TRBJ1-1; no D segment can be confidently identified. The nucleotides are TGTGCCTGGAGACCCACGATGAACACTGAAGCTTTCTTT. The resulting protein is CAWRPTMNTEAFF.